These T cell receptor beta chains were read from a single sample in a study of CD8 T cells in Susac syndrome. MiXCR, run by TCRdb on the immunoSEQ multiplex PCR reads, gives a single entry per CDR3 protein. This sample carries around 200,000 distinct CDR3 sequences, 95% of them seen once, and the ten largest clones take 0.07% to 0.095%. Sequencing used CD4+ T cells from PBMCs. These receptors were obtained from a human donor with multiple sclerosis. Each CDR3 is given without its conserved first and last residue. Size tells how often a clone was seen (once, few, many) or the class of an expanded clone, and some rows leave it out.

len	abundance	v_gene	CDR3aa
13	-	TRBV10-3	AISELSGAGETQY
15	-	TRBV20-1	SAAPGVVAGVQETQY
12	-	TRBV5-1	ASSPGTAKETQY
13	-	TRBV5-6	ASSSLQGAGYGYT
12	-	TRBV18	ASSPDSSNYGYT
11	-	TRBV2	ASSQEQGYEQY
12	-	TRBV29-1	SVVTGTGADTQY
18	-	TRBV28	ASTTQQRGTSGGILGELF
12	once	TRBV20-1	SAPARATTGAQY
10	-	TRBV20-1	SATPSGDTQY
11	-	TRBV5-1	ASSLAGLREQF
12	-	TRBV14	ASSQEGYTGELF
16	-	TRBV5-1	ASSLDGTSGARGDTQY
13	-	TRBV27	AGDGGTEYYTEAF
12	-	TRBV20-1	SADRTGDNSPLH
13	-	TRBV5-1	ASRLSSLSPYGYT
11	-	TRBV20-1	SVWGFSTDTQY
11	-	TRBV9	ASSRQGTYEQY
13	-	TRBV3-1	ASSQEDRGRETQY
10	-	TRBV20-1	SASPGNSPLH
12	-	TRBV25-1	ASSLQGGDYGYT
11	-	TRBV6-5	ASTHSLGYEQF